Shown below are 17 T cell receptor beta chains from a single sample sequenced in a study of blood T cell repertoires in COVID-19. This table comes from immunoSEQ multiplex PCR, and its TCRdb copy is limited to in-frame clones, with some not included. The repertoire includes around 270,000 clones, 70% to 90% of them detected once, and 2% to 3% sits in the top ten. The sequenced sample consisted of peripheral blood. Receptor source: a woman in her 50s with acute or convalescent COVID-19.

The V and J genes are TRBV14 and TRBJ2-7; TRBD1 aligns across 7 bases. Germline assignment: CDR1 SGHDN and CDR2 FVKESK. The trim removed 1 base at V and 4 bases at J, leaving 10 bases unmatched. This CDR3 spans 16 amino acids. CDR3 amino acids: CASSQGRTGATYEQYF. CDR3 bases: TGTGCCAGCAGCCAAGGAAGGACAGGAGCGACGTACGAGCAGTACTTC.

V and J are TRBV5-1 and TRBJ2-7, with D tentatively TRBD2 (6 bases). Per the germline V gene, CDR1 is SGHRS and CDR2 is YFSETQ. The CDR3 runs to 14 residues. V lost 1 base and J 6 bases, leaving 14 bases between the germline ends. The CDR3 DNA sequence: TGCGCCAGCAGCTTGCCGGGACTTGTTTCCGAGCAGTACTTC. Translation: CASSLPGLVSEQYF.

The chain couples TRBV7-9 to TRBJ2-7, with TRBD2 matching over 12 bases. V was clipped by 1 base and J by 3 bases; unmatched bases: 10. CDR3 size: 18 residues. Germline lookup yields CDR1 SEHNR and CDR2 FQNEAQ (reference sequence). CDR3 amino acids: CASSLVFSSGRARYEQYF. The CDR3 bases are TGTGCCAGCAGCTTAGTTTTTTCTAGCGGGAGGGCACGCTACGAGCAGTACTTC.

Only one count was recorded for this clone. The V gene is TRBV5-1, the J gene TRBJ1-1; TRBD1 matches at 8 bases. The ends lost 0 bases at V and 5 bases at J; junction bases unmatched: 6. The CDR3 runs to 15 residues. Germline lookup yields CDR1 SGHRS and CDR2 YFSETQ. This CDR3 reads CASSLEQGGATEAFF. The DNA of the CDR3 is TGCGCCAGCAGCTTGGAACAGGGGGGTGCGACTGAAGCTTTCTTT.

V and J are TRBV25-1 and TRBJ1-5, with 11 nucleotides matching TRBD1. CDR1 MGHDK and CDR2 SYGVNS come from the germline V gene. The CDR3 is 18 residues long. J gave up 6 bases and V 1 base, and 11 bases lay outside the gene matches. CDR3 nucleotide sequence: TGTGCCAGCAGTGAATTGTCGGACAGGGGGCGCCGGGGTCAGCCCCAGCATTTT. This encodes CASSELSDRGRRGQPQHF.

This clone was detected a few times. V is TRBV11-2 and J is TRBJ2-4; D call uncertain. The CDR3 has 14 residues. V gave up 1 base and J gave up 0 bases, with 4 bases separating them. Germline assignment: CDR1 SGHAT and CDR2 FQNNGV. The CDR3 DNA is TGTGCCAGCAGCTTAGCCCTAGCCAAAAACATTCAGTACTTC. Translating gives CASSLALAKNIQYF.

A few counts support this clone. J is TRBJ1-1 and V is TRBV25-1, with D perhaps matching TRBD1 (5 bases). Germline CDR1 MGHDK, CDR2 SYGVNS. Trimming left V 10 bases short and J 0 bases short, with 24 bases between. The CDR3 loop spans 17 amino acids. In nucleotides, the CDR3 is TGTGCCAACCTAGAAGACAGAAATGTAGAAATGAACACTGAAGCTTTCTTT. Translated, it gives CANLEDRNVEMNTEAFF.

The chain uses TRBV19 and TRBJ2-1; 7 bases agree with TRBD2. V lost 6 bases to trimming and J lost 7 bases; unmatched junction nucleotides: 12. The CDR3 totals 15 residues. The germline V gene has CDR1 LNHDA and CDR2 SQIVND (reference sequence). Written as DNA, the CDR3 is TGTGCCAGTAGCGCCCCGGGAGTCGGGAGGAATGAGCAGTTCTTC. Protein: CASSAPGVGRNEQFF.

The rearrangement joins TRBV10-3 to TRBJ1-2; D may be TRBD1 (5 bases). The CDR3 contains 14 residues. V was shortened by 1 base and J by 4 bases, with 10 bases between the two germline ends. The germline CDR1 and CDR2 sequences are ENHRY and SYGVKD. Here the CDR3 DNA reads TGTGCCATCAGTGAGTTCGGGGGAGGCTATGGCTACACCTTC. It codes for CAISEFGGGYGYTF.

V and J are TRBV18 and TRBJ2-7; the match to TRBD1 covers 9 bases. Looked up from germline, CDR1 is KGHSH and CDR2 is LQKENI. The CDR3 is 15 residues long. Losses at the gene ends were 3 bases for V and 1 base for J; bases not matched to a gene: 4. This CDR3 is CASSPLGQGSYEQYF. The DNA for the CDR3 is TGTGCCAGCTCACCCCTAGGACAGGGGTCCTACGAGCAGTACTTC.

This chain connects TRBV28 to TRBJ2-3, with a possible D match to TRBD2 (5 bases). V was cut by 3 bases and J by 1 base, with 17 bases left in between. This CDR3 is built from 17 residues. Germline V gene sequence: CDR1 MDHEN, CDR2 SYDVKM. CDR3 bases: TGTGCCAGCAGTTTTGCCCCTGCGGGTCGGGGCACAGATACGCAGTATTTT. As protein: CASSFAPAGRGTDTQYF. Filled out from reference TRBV28 and TRBJ2-3, the complete variable domain reads DVKVTQSSRYLVKRTGEKVFLECVQDMDHENMFWYRQDPGLGLRLIYFSYDVKMKEKGDIPEGYSVSREKKERFSLILESASTNQTSMYLCASSFAPAGRGTDTQYFGPGTRLTVL.

The V call is TRBV7-8, the J call TRBJ1-4; 7 nucleotides match TRBD1. The CDR3 spans 15 residues. CDR1 and CDR2 (germline): SGHVS, FQNEAQ. The V and J ends lost 6 bases and 7 bases, in that order; junction bases with no gene match: 11. The CDR3 here is CASRPTGSGSEKLFF. CDR3 DNA sequence: TGTGCCAGCAGGCCGACAGGGAGCGGTAGTGAAAAACTGTTTTTT.

The chain employs TRBV15 and TRBJ1-5, with unresolved D. The CDR3 extends over 14 amino acids. With 1 base removed from V and 4 bases from J, the gap between germline ends came to 8 bases. In germline, CDR1 is LNHNV, CDR2 YYDKDF (reference sequence). CDR3 region: CATSRVRGNQPQHF. The CDR3 DNA follows: TGTGCCACCAGCAGAGTACGGGGTAATCAGCCCCAGCATTTT.

This chain links TRBV9 with TRBJ2-2; tentatively, D is TRBD1 (5 bases). Trimming left V 3 bases short and J 2 bases short, with 11 bases between. The CDR3 spans 15 residues. Germline CDR1 SGDLS, CDR2 YYNGEE. CDR3 DNA sequence: TGTGCCAGCAGCGACACCGGACATAACACCGGGGAGCTGTTTTTT. Amino acid sequence: CASSDTGHNTGELFF.

The CDR3 loop reads CAISEEPGYGYTF. DNA for the CDR3: TGTGCCATCAGTGAAGAACCCGGCTATGGCTACACCTTC. This chain connects TRBV10-3 to TRBJ1-2; no firm D call. Germline V gene lookup returns CDR1 ENHRY and CDR2 SYGVKD. This CDR3 has 13 residues. Trimming took off 3 bases at V and 4 bases at J, with 9 bases between the two ends.

The chain has TRBV2 and TRBJ2-7, with 13 bases identical to TRBD2. The CDR3 is 14 residues long. V shed 7 bases and J 7 bases; nucleotides not matched to a gene: 7. From germline, CDR1 is SNHLY and CDR2 FYNNEI. DNA of the CDR3: TGTGCCAGCACTGGGGGGACTAGCGGGGAAGAGCAGTACTTC. Encoded protein: CASTGGTSGEEQYF.

This clone was seen a single time. Compared with germline, one end of the junction differs, possibly owing to a read error. This chain joins TRBV12-3 or TRBV12-4 and TRBJ2-5; D perhaps matches TRBD2 (6 bases). CDR3 size: 12 residues. As DNA, the CDR3 is TGTGCCAGCAGTTTTCAGGACTGGGGGGTGGACTTC. Residues: CASSFQDWGVDF.